This T cell receptor beta chain was obtained from a study of cytomegalovirus exposure and HLA in healthy donors (dated by TCRdb to 2015 to 2018). Study-wide context: In an earlier analysis of roughly 590 of the donors, less than 350 Gb of sequence data and 90 million to 120 million unique TCR beta sequences from about 179 million T cells were reported. Rather than drawing on any new phenotypic data, the later analysis identified candidate immune exposures from TCR beta sequences and the way those sequences occurred across donors. Besides the first cohort of around 670 subjects, a separate validation cohort made up of 120 different subjects was used. Every repertoire in the discovery cohort had been generated on one and the same sequencing platform. Typing coverage varied by locus: about 620-630 donors for A, B, C, DRB1 and DQB1; approximately 520 for DQA1; some 610 for DPA1; approximately 450 for DPB1. Of the roughly 400 genotyped donors, less than 90% were placed in the genetic ancestry cluster associated with self-reported Caucasian donors. The study used immunosequencing to profile the T cell repertoires of about 670 subjects and linked those repertoires to cytomegalovirus serostatus. The study combined high-throughput TCR immunosequencing, statistical association of individual TCRs with disease status, and machine learning to predict cytomegalovirus infection status. Approximately 310 gigabases of sequencing data and approximately 85 million unique TCR sequences were included in an early release covering over 600 HLA-typed donors. To study patterns of TCR occurrence, a later analysis re-analyzed previously published TCR beta repertoires from just over 650 donors and added high-resolution HLA genotyping. In an earlier analysis of 500 to 650 of the donors, high-throughput TCR beta sequencing was used to judge whether each TCR beta V gene segment behaved as functional or pseudogenic. A later genetic analysis used genome-wide SNP genotypes for about 60% of the roughly 700 donors, treating that subset as a discovery cohort. Donor age, sex, ethnicity and CMV serostatus were compiled together with the repertoire data. The study aimed to test whether signatures of past pathogen exposure could be identified by cataloging public T cell receptors. Roughly 5 DR-DQ haplotypes were treated as single units for association and clustering because of strong linkage in the cohort. Class I and class II HLA loci were covered by the typing at four-digit resolution. Among several hundred genotyped donors of the cohort, an average of around 220,000 unique TCR beta nucleotide sequences was sequenced per donor, of which 15% to 20% were non-productive. Beyond this particular receptor, the publication reports: Only TCR beta chains were sequenced in this cohort, and the absence of alpha or paired-chain data limited detectable features. Assigning TCR associations to individual alleles was difficult when HLA alleles, especially DR and DQ, strongly co-occurred. The 87-base-pair reads could not distinguish some IMGT-functional V segments, including TRBV6-2 and TRBV6-3, so those segments were excluded. In a later genetic analysis, fewer N-insertions in productive TCRs were reported among donors in an Asian-associated ancestry cluster than the approximately 630-donor mean. A later analysis reported that several top co-occurrence clusters appeared linked to parvovirus B19, influenza, CMV and Epstein-Barr virus. The only immune exposure information available for the cohort was CMV serostatus. In a later analysis, TCR association rates were found to vary across HLA loci, with the most associated TCRs seen for DRB1 alleles and the fewest for HLA-C alleles. Most TCR sequences were seen in very few donors, while some public TCRs were found in many individuals. A group of highly shared sequence variants was considered likely to be a technical artifact of the sequencing pipeline. In a later analysis, HLA-associated TCR beta chains showed more clonal expansion and lower generation probabilities than non-associated chains that were equally common. The authors suggested that the approach could potentially be generalized to other disease states and immunological phenotypes. HLA typing was unavailable for some donors at each locus, so association tests used only the typed subset. According to a later analysis, most CMV-associated TCR beta chains appeared to be HLA-restricted, and the HLA associations seemed to be driven largely by CMV exposure. A later genetic analysis associated a missense DCLRE1C variant with V-gene and J-gene trimming of TCR beta chains, and an independent cohort replicated the association. The study listed around 160 TCR beta chains as associated with cytomegalovirus. Cytomegalovirus status was reported to be diagnosed by the classifier with high specificity and sensitivity in both the original and validation cohorts. A later analysis associated 15,000 to 20,000 TCR beta sequences with specific HLA alleles at a false discovery rate of 0.05. Linkage disequilibrium might explain the correlated functional status among segregating V segments, but an unknown experimental factor could not be excluded. Because counts were too low, more than 15 rarely observed V segments, including chromosome 9 orphons, were excluded from the earlier analysis of several hundred of the donors. Three of the identified cytomegalovirus-associated TCR beta chains were confirmed in vitro to be specific for cytomegalovirus antigens. In an earlier analysis of about 540 of the donors, most TCR beta V segments were observed in productive rearrangements about 90% or about 30% of the time, broadly matching IMGT annotations. The presence/absence analyses assumed that sequencing depth was roughly uniform across donors, and that assumption may not be true. A further reported finding was that TCR beta sequences accurately predicted the HLA-A and HLA-B alleles for most subjects in the first cohort.

As regards this clone: Its antigen is currently not known. The input lacks base qualities; no much larger clone sits a single base away. The sample carries other DNA sequences with the same CDR3.

The CDR3 has 13 amino acids, counting the end cysteine and phenylalanine. Left in the record is the CDR3 DNA by itself, 39 bases read in frame from the first base. Cut back by 1 base and 5 bases, the V and J ends lie 8 bases apart. Via the germline V gene, CDR1 is MGHRA and CDR2 YSYEKL. The cohort comprised around 690 healthy bone marrow donors. At the time of sampling, all cohort members were nominally healthy, though unrecorded immune exposures were likely present. The donor was CMV seronegative and belonged to the group of 320 or so seronegative cohort members. A peripheral blood sample was collected from each donor, and TCR beta sequencing was performed on peripheral blood mononuclear cells. Genomic DNA extraction from the blood cell samples was performed with the Qiagen DNeasy Blood Extraction Kit. Library generation was performed with the immunoSEQ multiplex PCR assay. The multiplex PCR relied on a mix of 60 forward primers for TCR Vbeta segments and 13 reverse primers for TCR Jbeta segments. A multiplex PCR assay on genomic DNA amplified the CDR3 region of rearranged TCR beta genes. The amplified TCR beta libraries were sequenced on the Illumina HiSeq System as 87-base-pair reads. The authors' pipeline ran thus. Across the 600 to 700 repertoires, a later analysis counted about 81 million unique TCR beta chains, roughly 11 million of which were shared by at least two donors. To remove PCR and sequencing errors, raw reads were error-corrected and collapsed into unique sequences using a nearest-neighbor algorithm that merged closely related sequences. Alignment of CDR3 sequences to IMGT reference sequences was used to assign V, D and J gene segments. Each retained sequence needed at least a six-nucleotide match to both a V gene segment and a J gene segment. A rearrangement counted as productive if the CDR3 had no stop codons and remained in frame with V and J, and every other rearrangement counted as non-productive. CDR3 was defined by IMGT convention, running from the second conserved V-encoded cysteine to the conserved J-encoded phenylalanine. The earlier analysis of about 570 of the donors excluded any sequence lacking an unambiguous match to a single V gene segment. In an earlier analysis of some 590 of the donors, V segments were called functional above 56.7% productive rearrangements and were called segregating when the between-donor standard deviation exceeded 5%. A statistical classification framework was developed to diagnose cytomegalovirus status using the catalog of TCR beta chain sequences. In a later analysis, TCR nucleotide sequences were compared against IMGT/GENE-DB human TR gene sequences so that V and J genes could be assigned. A later analysis assigned CDR3 sequences and most-parsimonious VDJ recombination scenarios with the TCRdist pipeline. In a later analysis, every TCR beta chain was defined by the combination of its CDR3 amino acid sequence and its V-gene family, and reads without a unique V-gene family were dropped. In a later analysis, 550 to 650 highly shared, low-generation-probability nucleotide sequences were removed to address suspected cross-contamination and a sequencing artifact. A later analysis calculated a clonal expansion index for each public chain from normalized within-repertoire ranks of inferred template counts. In a later analysis, generation probabilities were computed using a VDJ recombination model fitted to out-of-frame rearrangements, and the results were checked against IGoR. In a later analysis, hypergeometric tests were used to score TCR-TCR, TCR-HLA and TCR-CMV co-occurrence, with a repertoire-size bias correction applied to TCR pairs. In a later analysis, false discovery rates were estimated by permuting HLA or CMV assignments 20 times. In a later analysis, co-occurring TCRs were grouped with DBSCAN, and TCRdist sequence similarity was added when clustering was performed within HLA-allele-positive subsets. Co-occurrence clustering excluded repertoires with fewer than 30,000 or more than 120,000 public chains, plus five with anomalous nucleotide sharing. Sourced from immuneACCESS, this table was stored by TCRdb with only in-frame sequences that have V and J called. A share of the clones is absent; for the studies checked, an unresolved V gene accounts for under half, and the remainder has no known explanation. That table furnishes V, J and clone size, whereas the DNA furnished D and trimming. The sample table holds 110,000 to 150,000 clones, of which more than 75% were seen once. Of the sample, 2.5% to 3% falls within the top ten clones.

This receptor chain uses TRBV4-1 and TRBJ2-5, and the D gene may be TRBD2, 5 bases matching. This sequence was found in a female donor in good health and CMV-seronegative. Sequenced sample: PBMCs. The CDR3 amino acid sequence is: CASSQAGEETQYF. The DNA reads as follows: TGCGCCAGCAGCCAAGCCGGGGAGGAGACCCAGTACTTC.